This TCR beta chain was captured by sequencing in a study of T-cell memory formation after mild COVID-19. Each CDR3 protein is one row after TCRdb ran MiXCR on the 5' RACE reads. Of nearly 200,000 distinct CDR3 sequences listed, around 17% were seen once; the top ten hold 2.4%. The TCR originated in an adult woman who had mild COVID-19 (a few samples of this study predate the infection). Cell type and time point are not known. The sequenced sample consisted of PBMCs or a T cell subset sorted from them (not recorded which).

The CDR3 protein is CSVRQGGNTEAFF. As DNA, the CDR3 is TGCAGCGTTAGACAGGGTGGGAACACTGAAGCTTTCTTT. This chain uses TRBV29-1 with TRBJ1-1, with 7 bases that match TRBD1. Germline CDR1 is SQVTM and CDR2 is ANQGSEA. The CDR3 length is 13 residues. Trimming took 5 bases from V and 1 from J; bases not matched to a gene: 4.